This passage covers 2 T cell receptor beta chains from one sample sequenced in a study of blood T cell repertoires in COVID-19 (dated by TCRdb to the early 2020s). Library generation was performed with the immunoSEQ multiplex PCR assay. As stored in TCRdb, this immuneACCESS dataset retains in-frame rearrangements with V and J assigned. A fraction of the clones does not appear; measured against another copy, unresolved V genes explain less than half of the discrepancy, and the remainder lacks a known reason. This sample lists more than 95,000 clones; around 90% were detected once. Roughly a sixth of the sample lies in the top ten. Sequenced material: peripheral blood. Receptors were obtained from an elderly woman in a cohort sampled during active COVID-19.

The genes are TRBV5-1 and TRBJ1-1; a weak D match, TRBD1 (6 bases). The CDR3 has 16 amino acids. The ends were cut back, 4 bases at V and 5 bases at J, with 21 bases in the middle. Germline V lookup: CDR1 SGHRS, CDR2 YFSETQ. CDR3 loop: CASSISGQTLKTEAFF. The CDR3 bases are TGCGCCAGCAGCATTTCAGGACAGACCCTCAAGACTGAAGCTTTCTTT.

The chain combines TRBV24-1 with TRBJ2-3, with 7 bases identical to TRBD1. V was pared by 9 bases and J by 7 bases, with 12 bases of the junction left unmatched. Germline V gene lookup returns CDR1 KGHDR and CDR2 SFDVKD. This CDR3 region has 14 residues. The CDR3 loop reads CATALADRVNTQYF. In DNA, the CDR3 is TGTGCCACCGCGCTGGCCGACAGGGTCAATACGCAGTATTTT.